Each of the 27 T cell receptor beta chains below was sequenced from the same sample in a study of identical twins. TCRdb independently ran MiXCR on the 5' RACE reads; one entry per CDR3 protein. The sample has 750,000 to 950,000 distinct CDR3 sequences, 10% to 15% seen once; the top ten hold roughly 1.5%. The same sample was also studied in work on yellow fever vaccine responses in identical twins.

The sample consisted of PBMCs. These receptors all stem from a woman under 30 in good health.

Only a few counts were recorded for this clonotype. The rearrangement links TRBV4-1 to TRBJ2-1, with a possible D match to TRBD1 (6 bases). The CDR3 has 15 residues. Germline CDR1 is MGHRA and CDR2 is YSYEKL. Trimming left V 2 bases short and J 2 bases short, with 10 bases between. The CDR3 sequence is CASSQRQAPYNEQFF. In DNA form, the CDR3 reads TGCGCCAGCAGCCAAAGACAGGCCCCCTACAATGAGCAGTTCTTC.

This clonotype has at least ten counts. One junction end disagrees with the germline gene, perhaps due to a read error. As DNA, the CDR3 is TGCGCCAGCAGCATAGGGACAGATACGCAGTATTTT. This sequence encodes CASSIGTDTQYF. The chain uses TRBV19 and TRBJ2-3, with D unresolved. CDR1 LNHDA and CDR2 SQIVND come from the germline V gene (reference sequence). This CDR3 spans 12 amino acids.

The chain joins TRBV7-9 to TRBJ2-5; D gene unclear. The V gene's germline CDR1 is SEHNR and CDR2 FQNEAQ (reference sequence). Trimming left V 7 bases short and J 2 bases short, with 14 bases between. The CDR3 has 14 amino acids. The DNA of the CDR3 is TGTGCCAGCACCCTTAACTTGGGACAAGAGACCCAGTACTTC. Translation gives CASTLNLGQETQYF.

Ten or more counts support this clonotype. This chain connects TRBV5-1 to TRBJ2-7, with 8 positions matching TRBD2. Per germline, CDR1 SGHRS and CDR2 YFSETQ. This CDR3 region has 16 residues. The V gene end was trimmed by 2 bases and the J gene end by 2 bases; junction bases not matched to a gene: 9. The CDR3 here is CASSFLGGGSAYEQYV. The CDR3 coding sequence is TGCGCCAGCAGCTTTTTAGGCGGGGGGTCAGCCTACGAGCAGTACGTC.

V is TRBV28 and J is TRBJ2-1; the match to TRBD2 covers 12 bases. Losses at the gene ends were 6 bases for V and 10 bases for J; bases not matched to a gene: 7. CDR3 length: 14 amino acids. Germline V CDR1 and CDR2: MDHEN, SYDVKM. This CDR3 is CASRLLAGGSEQFF. Written as DNA, the CDR3 is TGTGCCAGCAGGCTCCTAGCGGGAGGGTCCGAGCAGTTCTTC.

The CDR3 is CASSRTGTGSNEQFF. The DNA for the CDR3 is TGTGCCAGCAGCCGGACCGGGACAGGGTCCAATGAGCAGTTCTTC. V is TRBV3-1 and J is TRBJ2-1; TRBD1 matches 9 bases. The germline gives CDR1 LGHDT, CDR2 YNNKEL (reference sequence). V lost 4 bases to trimming and J lost 6 bases; unmatched junction nucleotides: 7. The CDR3 extends over 15 amino acids.

This clonotype was detected only a few times. The chain combines TRBV28 with TRBJ2-2; TRBD2 agrees at 14 bases. The CDR3 has 19 amino acids. Trimming removed 4 bases from V and 4 bases from J; junction bases left unmatched: 11. Germline V gives CDR1 MDHEN, CDR2 SYDVKM. The CDR3 here is CASSSDRLAGGPRTGELFF. CDR3 nucleotides: TGTGCCAGCAGTTCAGACCGACTAGCGGGGGGGCCGCGCACCGGGGAGCTGTTTTTT.

The rearrangement links TRBV12-3 or TRBV12-4 to TRBJ2-3; D gene ambiguous. Trimming pared 3 bases from V and 2 bases from J, leaving 15 bases between. The CDR3 is 16 residues long. The CDR3 loop reads CASSLGISTFTDTQYF. The CDR3 DNA is TGTGCCAGCAGTTTGGGAATCTCGACCTTCACAGATACGCAGTATTTT.

This clonotype has only a few counts. The rearrangement links TRBV11-2 to TRBJ1-2; 9 bases fit TRBD1. Germline CDR1 SGHAT, CDR2 FQNNGV. The ends lost 5 bases at V and 5 bases at J; junction bases unmatched: 6. The CDR3 spans 14 residues. As DNA, the CDR3 is TGTGCCAGCAGCACAGGGGGGACAGGGTATGGCTACACCTTC. It encodes CASSTGGTGYGYTF.

On this clonotype itself: An end of the junction differs from the germline gene, which may be a read error. The DNA for the CDR3 is TGTGCCTGCAGCCAAGATCTGGGACATAGGGGTGAGCAGTTCTTC. Translated: CACSQDLGHRGEQFF. The gene calls are TRBV3-1 and TRBJ2-1; TRBD1 might be the D (6 bases). Germline-derived CDR1 and CDR2 are LGHDT and YNNKEL (reference sequence). The CDR3 consists of 15 residues.

This clonotype was seen only a few times. The chain is built from TRBV4-1 and TRBJ1-1; the D gene is possibly TRBD1 (6 bases). CDR3 length: 15 amino acids. In germline, CDR1 is MGHRA, CDR2 YSYEKL. V lost 2 bases and J 3 bases, leaving 13 bases between the germline ends. The chain's CDR3 is CASSQLDRRDTEAFF. The CDR3, as DNA: TGCGCCAGCAGCCAACTAGACAGGCGAGACACTGAAGCTTTCTTT.

This clonotype was detected many times. This rearrangement joins TRBV2 to TRBJ2-1, with 12 bases aligning to TRBD2. V gave up 3 bases and J gave up 8 bases; unmatched junction bases: 8. This CDR3 has 16 residues. Germline assignment: CDR1 SNHLY and CDR2 FYNNEI. CDR3 bases: TGTGCCAGCAGTGACCCGACTAGCGGGAGATTCGATGAGCAGTTCTTC. This codes for CASSDPTSGRFDEQFF.

The chain joins TRBV15 to TRBJ1-1; perhaps TRBD1 as D (5 bases). Trimming left V 3 bases short and J 4 bases short, with 18 bases between. Germline V lookup: CDR1 LNHNV, CDR2 YYDKDF (reference sequence). The CDR3 spans 16 residues. The CDR3 is CATSSPSLQTVTEAFF. The CDR3, as DNA: TGTGCCACCAGCAGTCCATCGCTCCAGACAGTCACTGAAGCTTTCTTT.

This clonotype was found a few times. The CDR3, as DNA: TGTGCCAGCAGCTTAAGGCGAATAGGACTAGCGGCTAGCACAGATACGCAGTATTTT. It yields the protein CASSLRRIGLAASTDTQYF. The J gene is TRBJ2-3, the V gene TRBV11-2; 10 bases map to TRBD2. Germline V gene data show CDR1 as SGHAT and CDR2 as FQNNGV. With 2 bases clipped from V and 0 bases from J, the junction kept 11 bases outside the gene matches. This CDR3 spans 19 amino acids.

V usage is TRBV3-1 and J usage is TRBJ2-3, with a possible D match to TRBD2 (5 bases). Germline V gene sequence: CDR1 LGHDT, CDR2 YNNKEL (reference sequence). Trimming stripped 1 base from V and 2 bases from J, with 13 bases between. This CDR3 is 16 amino acids long. The CDR3 here is CASSQVHPGITDTQYF. The CDR3 coding sequence is TGTGCCAGCAGCCAAGTCCACCCGGGGATCACAGATACGCAGTATTTT.

This clonotype was seen a few times. This chain links TRBV3-1 with TRBJ1-6, with D perhaps matching TRBD1 (6 bases). Trimming stripped 3 bases from V and 4 bases from J, with 7 bases between. Germline assignment: CDR1 LGHDT and CDR2 YNNKEL (reference sequence). The CDR3 length is 14 residues. CDR3 protein: CASSQGAYNSPLHF. CDR3 bases: TGTGCCAGCAGCCAGGGGGCTTATAATTCACCCCTCCACTTT.

The rearrangement links TRBV20-1 to TRBJ1-2, with D unresolved. Trimming removed 1 base from V and 6 bases from J, with 9 bases in between. The CDR3 has 12 residues. In germline, CDR1 is DFQATT, CDR2 SNEGSKA (reference sequence). The CDR3 DNA follows: TGCAGTGCTAGAGTAGTTGTGGATGGCTACACCTTC. Its protein is CSARVVVDGYTF.

This chain connects TRBV6-1 to TRBJ1-2, with 8 bases identical to TRBD1. V was clipped by 6 bases and J by 0 bases; unmatched bases: 6. The CDR3 is 15 residues long. CDR1 is MNHNS, CDR2 SASEGT, per germline. The CDR3 loop reads CASSRGDRPNYGYTF. CDR3 bases: TGTGCCAGCAGCAGGGGGGACAGGCCTAACTATGGCTACACCTTC.

The gene calls are TRBV2 and TRBJ2-1; D assignment may be TRBD1 or TRBD2 (5 bases each). The CDR3 spans 11 residues. V lost 7 bases and J 10 bases, leaving 11 bases between the germline ends. Germline CDR1 SNHLY, CDR2 FYNNEI. CDR3 protein: CASTEGREQFF. The CDR3 DNA sequence: TGTGCCAGCACCGAGGGGAGAGAGCAGTTCTTC.

This clonotype was observed many times. The chain uses TRBV12-3 or TRBV12-4 and TRBJ2-1; 10 nucleotides align to TRBD2. After removal of 3 bases from V and 0 bases from J, the junction contained 14 bases not matched to a gene. The CDR3 is 20 residues long. The CDR3 DNA reads as TGTGCCAGCAGTTTGGACCTAGCGGGAGACCCCCCCTCCTCCTACAATGAGCAGTTCTTC. Translating gives CASSLDLAGDPPSSYNEQFF.

The chain joins TRBV24-1 to TRBJ1-5; TRBD1 matches at 9 bases. The CDR3 has 16 amino acids. In germline, CDR1 is KGHDR, CDR2 SFDVKD. After removal of 4 bases from V and 6 bases from J, the junction contained 9 bases not matched to a gene. The CDR3 loop is CATSDPGTGNLQPQHF. For the CDR3, the DNA is TGTGCCACCAGTGACCCCGGGACAGGGAATCTTCAGCCCCAGCATTTT.

This sequence joins TRBV12-3 or TRBV12-4 and TRBJ2-1; unclear D gene. There are 14 residues in the CDR3. Trimming took off 5 bases at V and 9 bases at J, with 17 bases between the two ends. The CDR3 DNA reads as TGTGCCAGCAGTCGACGTCAATTGTTAGGTGAGCAGTTCTTC. Translation gives CASSRRQLLGEQFF.

The chain is built from TRBV4-1 and TRBJ1-4; D remains unclear. V was clipped by 2 bases and J by 15 bases, with 22 bases between them. This CDR3 region has 15 residues. Germline V gene data show CDR1 as MGHRA and CDR2 as YSYEKL. The DNA of the CDR3 is TGCGCCAGCAGCCAAATTGGTGGGGAGCTTAGTAATATGTTTTTT. This gives the protein CASSQIGGELSNMFF.

This clonotype was counted between two and nine times. The CDR3 loop reads CASSPGFSGNTIYF. DNA of the CDR3: TGTGCCAGCAGTCCAGGGTTCTCTGGAAACACCATATATTTT. This chain uses TRBV6-1 with TRBJ1-3; the D gene is possibly TRBD1 (5 bases). The CDR3 spans 14 residues. The germline V gene encodes CDR1 MNHNS and CDR2 SASEGT. The V and J ends lost 5 bases and 0 bases respectively, with 8 bases between them.

This clonotype was seen more than once but under ten times. CDR3 sequence (DNA): TGTGCCAGCTCAAAGGACAGCGGCCCTCAGCCCCAGCATTTT. Its translation is CASSKDSGPQPQHF. The chain joins TRBV18 to TRBJ1-5; D may be TRBD1 (6 bases). There are 14 residues in the CDR3. The germline V gene encodes CDR1 KGHSH and CDR2 LQKENI. Trimming stripped 5 bases from V and 6 bases from J, with 14 bases between.

The chain is built from TRBV9 and TRBJ2-1; 10 nucleotides agree with TRBD2. The ends lost 2 bases at V and 4 bases at J; junction bases unmatched: 6. Per the germline V gene, CDR1 is SGDLS and CDR2 is YYNGEE. The length of the CDR3 is 16 residues. For the CDR3, the DNA is TGTGCCAGCAGCGTTATCCCTAGCGGGAGTTACAATGAGCAGTTCTTC. Protein product: CASSVIPSGSYNEQFF.

This rearrangement joins TRBV20-1 to TRBJ2-1, with D possibly being TRBD2 (6 bases). V lost 1 base and J lost 6, with 13 bases in between. Germline assignment: CDR1 DFQATT and CDR2 SNEGSKA (reference sequence). This CDR3 spans 14 amino acids. The CDR3, as DNA: TGCAGTGCTAGAGTCGGGTCGGGACTCAATGAGCAGTTCTTC. This gives the protein CSARVGSGLNEQFF.